The clone carrying this T cell receptor beta chain has just a few counts. This specimen comes from a study of patients and donors after allogeneic stem cell transplantation. The J segment lost 6 bases and the V segment lost 3 bases, leaving 10 bases of the junction unmatched. In germline, CDR1 is WSHSY, CDR2 SAAADI. This CDR3 spans 15 amino acids. Using its own MiXCR run on the RT-PCR reads, TCRdb lists one record per CDR3 protein. This sample yields about 850 distinct CDR3 sequences, of which approximately 20% are seen a single time; approximately 70% belongs to the top ten. V gene TRBV10-2 combines with J gene TRBJ2-7; 8 bases agree with TRBD1. This sequence originates from a human donor who was either an allogeneic HSCT recipient or a stem cell or donor lymphocyte infusion donor (not recorded which). It is not recorded whose cells these are; they may come from a transplant donor. Sequenced material: blood, either unsorted or a sorted T cell fraction (not recorded which). CDR3 residues: CASSDGQGSSGEQYF. The CDR3, as DNA: TGCGCCAGCAGTGATGGACAGGGTAGCTCGGGCGAGCAGTACTTC.